Below, 26 T cell receptor beta chains from the same sample are listed, as sequenced in a study of blood T cell repertoires in COVID-19. Profiling relied on immunoSEQ multiplex PCR, and the TCRdb table lists in-frame clones only, not all of them. In the table there are some 150,000 clones, approximately 80% of which are singletons. The sample consisted of peripheral blood. Source of these receptors: a woman between 50 and 59 years old with acute or convalescent COVID-19.

The chain employs TRBV2 and TRBJ1-5; the D is unclear. Between the trimmed V and J ends, which lost 4 bases and 6 bases, there was a span of 13 bases. This CDR3 has 14 residues. Germline V gene lookup returns CDR1 SNHLY and CDR2 FYNNEI. The CDR3 DNA reads TGTGCCAGCAGTGTTAGCCTTAAACTTCAGCCCCAGCATTTT. It yields the protein CASSVSLKLQPQHF.

The V call is TRBV5-1, the J call TRBJ2-7; TRBD2 matches 8 bases. Germline lookup yields CDR1 SGHRS and CDR2 YFSETQ. J gave up 4 bases and V 0 bases, and 12 bases lay outside the gene matches. This CDR3 has 17 amino acids. The DNA for the CDR3 is TGCGCCAGCAGCTTGGCGTCTAGCGGGCCAGGGCTGTACGAGCAGTACTTC. This translates into CASSLASSGPGLYEQYF.

The rearrangement links TRBV7-8 to TRBJ1-2; 8 bases match TRBD1. The trim removed 1 base at V and 5 bases at J, leaving 6 bases unmatched. In germline, CDR1 is SGHVS, CDR2 FQNEAQ. The CDR3 is 15 residues long. The chain's CDR3 is CASSLGQGMGYGYTF. In DNA, the CDR3 is TGTGCCAGCAGCTTAGGACAGGGGATGGGTTATGGCTACACCTTC.

J is TRBJ1-1 and V is TRBV29-1; TRBD1 might be the D (5 bases). There are 17 residues in the CDR3. V shed 4 bases and J shed 4 bases, with 25 bases lying between them. Per germline, CDR1 SQVTM and CDR2 ANQGSEA. CDR3 sequence reads: CSVVGITGSLASTEAFF. CDR3 sequence (DNA): TGCAGCGTTGTAGGGATAACAGGCAGCCTCGCCTCCACTGAAGCTTTCTTT.

The J gene is TRBJ2-7, the V gene TRBV6-2 or TRBV6-3; 8 nucleotides agree with TRBD1. The length of the CDR3 is 14 residues. Germline V gene lookup returns CDR1 MNHEY and CDR2 SVGEGT. V trimming: 5 bases; J trimming: 5 bases; junction bases outside the gene matches: 8. The CDR3 is CASSKTGEIDEQYF. The CDR3, as DNA: TGTGCCAGCAGTAAGACAGGGGAGATCGACGAGCAGTACTTC.

The chain combines TRBV6-5 with TRBJ1-2, with D possibly TRBD1 on 5 matching bases. V lost 6 bases to trimming and J lost 2 bases, with 16 bases between them. Germline V lookup: CDR1 MNHEY, CDR2 SVGAGI. CDR3 length: 15 amino acids. CDR3 amino acids: CASSRDDSRNYGYTF. CDR3 coding DNA: TGTGCCAGCAGCCGAGATGACAGCAGGAACTATGGCTACACCTTC.

This clone is labeled as medium-sized. The V and J genes are TRBV12-2 and TRBJ1-2; whether TRBD1, the table's D call, matches the DNA was not checked. TRBV12-2 is reported as a pseudogene. The length of the CDR3 is 12 residues. This chain's CDR3 is CASRLIFRGYTF. The CDR3 DNA follows: TGTGCAAGTCGCTTAATATTCAGGGGCTACACCTTC.

The V call is TRBV3-1 (or the pseudogene TRBV3-2), the J call TRBJ2-7; TRBD2 matches 10 bases. V shed 6 bases and J 7 bases; nucleotides not matched to a gene: 18. CDR3 size: 17 residues. Germline lookup yields CDR1 LGHDT and CDR2 YNNKEL (reference sequence). CDR3 region: CASRLPSVSGGQGEQYF. CDR3 DNA sequence: TGTGCCAGCAGACTACCAAGTGTTAGCGGGGGGCAGGGGGAGCAGTACTTC.

V gene TRBV10-3 combines with J gene TRBJ2-5, with D tentatively TRBD2 (6 bases). The CDR3 consists of 14 residues. CDR1 ENHRY and CDR2 SYGVKD come from the germline V gene. V was shortened by 7 bases and J by 0 bases, with 12 bases between the two germline ends. This chain's CDR3 is CAITAGRNQETQYF. The CDR3 DNA follows: TGTGCCATCACCGCGGGACGGAACCAAGAGACCCAGTACTTC.

The chain is built from TRBV7-2 and TRBJ1-2; D is possibly TRBD1 (5 bases). Germline-derived CDR1 and CDR2 are SGHTA and FQGNSA. V lost 1 base, J lost 8 bases, and 14 bases lay in between. The CDR3 loop spans 14 amino acids. CDR3 region: CASSLGAQGQGYTF. CDR3 sequence (DNA): TGTGCCAGCAGCTTAGGGGCGCAGGGCCAAGGCTACACCTTC.

This chain joins TRBV4-1 and TRBJ1-6; TRBD1 agrees at 8 bases. This CDR3 spans 16 amino acids. Germline CDR1 MGHRA, CDR2 YSYEKL. V was pared by 3 bases and J by 10 bases, with 11 bases of the junction left unmatched. The CDR3 nucleotides are TGCGCCAGCAGCCACCCCGAGGACAGGGCCGACTCACCCCTCCACTTT. Translating it yields CASSHPEDRADSPLHF.

Details on this clone: The sample holds other DNA sequences that translate to the same CDR3. The chain links TRBV29-1 to TRBJ1-2, with a tentative D call TRBD1 (6 bases). The CDR3 runs 12 residues. Trimming left V 3 bases short and J 1 base short, with 6 bases between. Germline CDR1 and CDR2: SQVTM and ANQGSEA. CDR3 region: CSVEDSNYGYTF. In DNA, the CDR3 is TGCAGCGTTGAGGACAGTAACTATGGCTACACCTTC.

In this sample, this clone turned up once. A read error may account for a junction end that differs from germline. The chain couples TRBV28 to TRBJ1-5, with D possibly TRBD1 on 5 matching bases. Germline lookup yields CDR1 MDHEN and CDR2 SYDVKM. The CDR3 runs to 13 residues. CDR3 coding DNA: TGTGCCAGCAGACCCCCAGTCCGTCCATGGGGGGATTTT. It specifies CASRPPVRPWGDF.

This clone showed up just a few times. J is TRBJ2-1 and V is TRBV7-3, with TRBD2 as a possible D gene (6 bases). V dropped 5 bases and J dropped 6 bases, with 20 bases sitting between them. The length of the CDR3 is 16 residues. Germline values: CDR1 SGHTA, CDR2 FQGTGA. Here the CDR3 reads CASSPSNGGEGNEQFF. The CDR3 region has the DNA TGTGCCAGCAGCCCAAGTAACGGGGGTGAGGGCAATGAGCAGTTCTTC.

V usage is TRBV5-1 and J usage is TRBJ2-1; 10 bases match TRBD2. Unmatched junction bases numbered 7, after V lost 0 bases and J lost 4 bases. The germline V gene has CDR1 SGHRS and CDR2 YFSETQ. CDR3 size: 17 residues. CDR3 coding DNA: TGCGCCAGCAGCTTGGCGTCTAGCGGGGGCGTTTACAATGAGCAGTTCTTC. It specifies CASSLASSGGVYNEQFF.

J is TRBJ1-6 and V is TRBV6-5; 7 bases are a match to TRBD1. Trimming cost V 2 bases and J 9 bases; bases outside gene matches: 4. There are 14 residues in the CDR3. Germline V CDR1 and CDR2: MNHEY, SVGAGI. Written as DNA, the CDR3 is TGTGCCAGCAGTTACGGGACAGAGATTTCACCCCTCCACTTT. This encodes CASSYGTEISPLHF.

This chain uses TRBV2 with TRBJ2-1; 8 bases are shared with TRBD2. The germline V gene encodes CDR1 SNHLY and CDR2 FYNNEI. Germline trimming cut 6 bases from V and 2 bases from J; bases unmatched to any gene: 6. The CDR3 length is 15 residues. The CDR3 nucleotides are TGTGCCAGCAGACGGACTAGCAGCCCCTACAATGAGCAGTTCTTC. It yields the protein CASRRTSSPYNEQFF.

The CDR3 here is CASSRFQGANVLTF. The CDR3 DNA follows: TGTGCCAGCAGCCGATTCCAGGGGGCCAACGTCCTGACTTTC. The chain recombines TRBV6-5 with TRBJ2-6; D call uncertain. The V end was cut by 6 bases, the J end by 4 bases, with 10 bases between. Germline CDR1 and CDR2: MNHEY and SVGAGI. CDR3 length equals 14 residues.

This clone was detected only once. The chain has TRBV5-8 and TRBJ2-3; tentatively, D is TRBD2 (6 bases). Trimming shortened V by 0 bases and J by 2 bases, and 16 bases separated the two germline ends. Per the germline V gene, CDR1 is SGHTS and CDR2 is YDEGEE. This CDR3 is built from 17 residues. Here the CDR3 reads CASSLGSGLPLTDTQYF. The CDR3 DNA follows: TGTGCCAGCAGCTTGGGTAGCGGCCTACCTCTCACAGATACGCAGTATTTT.

V usage is TRBV18 and J usage is TRBJ1-2; TRBD1 matches at 7 bases. Germline CDR1 and CDR2: KGHSH and LQKENI. This CDR3 comprises 14 residues. V lost 4 bases and J lost 4; bases outside the gene matches: 6. Written as DNA, the CDR3 is TGTGCCAGCTCACGGGACAGCTATTCCTATGGCTACACCTTC. Encoded protein: CASSRDSYSYGYTF. Full variable domain (remainder filled in from reference TRBV18 and TRBJ1-2): NAGVMQNPRHLVRRRGQEARLRCSPMKGHSHVYWYRQLPEEGLKFMVYLQKENIIDESGMPKERFSAEFPKEGPSILRIQQVVRGDSAAYFCASSRDSYSYGYTFGSGTRLTVV.

This rearrangement joins TRBV25-1 to TRBJ1-1; D uncertain. The germline gives CDR1 MGHDK, CDR2 SYGVNS. Trimming removed 0 bases at V and 1 base at J, with 3 bases between. This CDR3 region has 13 residues. This CDR3 is CASSEYKNTEAFF. In nucleotides, the CDR3 is TGTGCCAGCAGTGAATACAAGAACACTGAAGCTTTCTTT.

The J gene is TRBJ1-2, the V gene TRBV5-1; 7 bases agree with TRBD1. V was clipped by 5 bases and J by 2 bases; unmatched bases: 6. CDR3 length: 14 amino acids. Germline CDR1 reads SGHRS; CDR2 reads YFSETQ. The CDR3 sequence is CASSLQGSNYGYTF. The CDR3 coding sequence is TGCGCCAGCAGTTTACAGGGGTCCAACTATGGCTACACCTTC.

The gene calls are TRBV6-5 and TRBJ1-1, with D possibly matching TRBD1 (6 bases). Trimming stripped 2 bases from V and 1 base from J, with 8 bases between. CDR3 length: 14 amino acids. Germline V CDR1 and CDR2: MNHEY, SVGAGI. The CDR3 DNA sequence: TGTGCCAGCAGTTACGGACAGACGAACACTGAAGCTTTCTTT. It specifies CASSYGQTNTEAFF.

This clone showed up just once. The rearrangement uses TRBV6-5 and TRBJ1-2, with TRBD1 matching over 7 bases. Germline lookup yields CDR1 MNHEY and CDR2 SVGAGI. Trimming removed 0 bases from V and 7 bases from J; junction bases left unmatched: 2. The CDR3 is 13 amino acids. The DNA of the CDR3 is TGTGCCAGCAGTTACTCACAGGGGTCTGGCTACACCTTC. Translated, it gives CASSYSQGSGYTF.

This clone was counted between two and nine times. The chain joins TRBV27 to TRBJ2-2; possible D gene TRBD2, 6 bases. This CDR3 contains 15 residues. In germline, CDR1 is MNHEY, CDR2 SMNVEV (reference sequence). V was trimmed by 5 bases and J by 6 bases, leaving 16 bases between them. This CDR3 reads CASSPRGREAGELFF. CDR3 sequence (DNA): TGTGCCAGCAGTCCAAGGGGCAGGGAGGCCGGGGAGCTGTTTTTT.

This CDR3 is CASSSGDSPLHF. The CDR3 nucleotides are TGCGCCAGCAGCTCAGGGGACTCACCCCTCCACTTT. The chain links TRBV5-1 to TRBJ1-6; D is perhaps TRBD1 (6 bases). Trimming took off 3 bases at V and 10 bases at J, with 8 bases between the two ends. The CDR3 runs 12 residues. Germline CDR1 reads SGHRS; CDR2 reads YFSETQ.